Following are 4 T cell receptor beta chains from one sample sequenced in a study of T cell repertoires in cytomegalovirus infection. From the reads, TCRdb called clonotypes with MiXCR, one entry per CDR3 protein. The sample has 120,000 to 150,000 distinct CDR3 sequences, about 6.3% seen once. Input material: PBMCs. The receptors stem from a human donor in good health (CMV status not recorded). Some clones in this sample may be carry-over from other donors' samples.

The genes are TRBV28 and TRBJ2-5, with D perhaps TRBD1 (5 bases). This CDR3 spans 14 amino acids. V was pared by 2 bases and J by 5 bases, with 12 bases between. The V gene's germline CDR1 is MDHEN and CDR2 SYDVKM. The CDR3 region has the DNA TGTGCCAGCAGTTTAAGGGGATTTATGGAGACCCAGTACTTC. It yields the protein CASSLRGFMETQYF.

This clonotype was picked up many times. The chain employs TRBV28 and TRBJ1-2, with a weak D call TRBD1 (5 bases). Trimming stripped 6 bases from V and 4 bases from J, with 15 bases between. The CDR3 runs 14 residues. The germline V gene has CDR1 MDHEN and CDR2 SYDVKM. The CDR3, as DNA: TGTGCCAGCAGGGAGGGAAGACAGTCCTATGGCTACACCTTC. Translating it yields CASREGRQSYGYTF.

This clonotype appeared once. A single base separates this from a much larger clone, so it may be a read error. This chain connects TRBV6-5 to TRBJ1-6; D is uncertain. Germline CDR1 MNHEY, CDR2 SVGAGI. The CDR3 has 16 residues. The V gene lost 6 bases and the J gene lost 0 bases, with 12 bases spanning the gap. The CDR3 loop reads CASRLLGSSYNSPLHF. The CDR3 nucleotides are TGTGCCAGCAGACTACTGGGAAGCTCCTATAATTCACCCCTCCACTTT.

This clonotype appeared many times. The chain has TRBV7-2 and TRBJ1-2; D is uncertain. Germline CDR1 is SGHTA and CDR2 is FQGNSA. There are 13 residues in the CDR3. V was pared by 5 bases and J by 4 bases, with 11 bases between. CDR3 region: CASSLHLFYGYTF. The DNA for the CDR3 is TGTGCCAGCAGCCTACATTTATTCTATGGCTACACCTTC.